This paragraph covers one TCR beta chain sequence. The sample is drawn from a study of OX40 agonist ivuxolimab in advanced cancers. Assay used: immunoSEQ multiplex PCR; TCRdb lists only in-frame clones, some missing. This sample yields roughly 120,000 clones, of which just under 95% are seen a single time; about 0.81% belongs to the top ten. Germline loops: CDR1 LNHDA, CDR2 SQIVND (reference sequence). Trimming cost V 8 bases and J 5 bases; bases outside gene matches: 17. The CDR3 sequence is 16 residues long. The sample here was CD4+ or CD8+ T cells sorted from blood, taken in a trial of the OX40 agonist ivuxolimab. The rearrangement uses TRBV19 and TRBJ1-1; 7 bases match TRBD1. The clonotype was recovered from an adult with an advanced solid tumor such as melanoma, head and neck, liver or kidney cancer. Here the CDR3 reads CASGGFGTAVWTEAFF. The CDR3 DNA is TGTGCCAGTGGGGGGTTCGGGACAGCCGTCTGGACTGAAGCTTTCTTT.